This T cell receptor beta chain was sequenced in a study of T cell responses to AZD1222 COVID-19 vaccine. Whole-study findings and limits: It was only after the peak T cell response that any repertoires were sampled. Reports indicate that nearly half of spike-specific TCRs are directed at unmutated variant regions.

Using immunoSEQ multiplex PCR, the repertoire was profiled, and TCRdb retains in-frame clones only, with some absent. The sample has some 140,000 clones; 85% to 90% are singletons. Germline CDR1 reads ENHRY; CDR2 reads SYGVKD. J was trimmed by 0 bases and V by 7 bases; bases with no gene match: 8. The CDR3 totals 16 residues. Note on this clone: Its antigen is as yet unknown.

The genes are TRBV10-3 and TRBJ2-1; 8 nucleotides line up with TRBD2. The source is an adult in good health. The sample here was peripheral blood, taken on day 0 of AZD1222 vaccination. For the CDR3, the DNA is TGTGCCATCAAGGGCGGGAGGACGAGCTCCTACAATGAGCAGTTCTTC. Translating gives CAIKGGRTSSYNEQFF.